The sequence of this T cell receptor (beta chain) was determined in a study of cytomegalovirus exposure and HLA in healthy donors. Study in general: A data release that came early held roughly 90 million unique TCRs from HLA-typed donors.

Though nominally healthy at sampling, donors likely had unrecorded immune exposures. Study results and limitations: Productive rates of about 90% or about 30% were seen for most TCR beta V segments in an earlier analysis. Reports credit the classifier with highly specific, highly sensitive diagnosis of cytomegalovirus status.

PCR employed 60 Vbeta and 13 Jbeta primers. Assay used: immunoSEQ multiplex PCR; TCRdb lists only in-frame clones, some missing. Of some 130,000 clones listed, 76% are singletons. The CDR3 totals 18 residues. Per the germline V gene, CDR1 is SEHNR and CDR2 is FQNEAQ (reference sequence). Losses at the gene ends were 2 bases for V and 2 bases for J; bases not matched to a gene: 9. This clone was recorded once. The antigen remains undetermined. This clonotype was sampled from a man between 40 and 49 years old in good health and CMV-seronegative. The sequenced sample was PBMCs. The chain links TRBV7-9 to TRBJ2-1; 10 bases line up with TRBD2. The CDR3 DNA is TGTGCCAGCAGCTTACTAGCGGGAGACAACGGACCCTACAATGAGCAGTTCTTC. Translated, it gives CASSLLAGDNGPYNEQFF.